Following are 26 T cell receptor beta chains from one sample sequenced in a study of blood T cell repertoires in COVID-19. Measured with immunoSEQ multiplex PCR; TCRdb has only the in-frame clones, and not every one. The table records roughly 180,000 clones, 80% to 90% of them present only once. What was sequenced was PBMCs or T cells enriched from blood (not recorded which). These receptors came from a man in his forties or fifties who had recovered from COVID-19.

The rearrangement uses TRBV29-1 and TRBJ1-1, with 7 bases identical to TRBD1. V lost 5 bases to trimming and J lost 4 bases; unmatched junction nucleotides: 16. Germline-derived CDR1 and CDR2 are SQVTM and ANQGSEA. The CDR3 sequence is 16 residues long. DNA of the CDR3: TGCAGCGTTAAGAAAGGGGGCGGAGGGTTTGGCACTGAAGCTTTCTTT. This translates into CSVKKGGGGFGTEAFF.

CDR3 sequence reads: CASSQKLTGNNSPLHF. As DNA, the CDR3 is TGCGCCAGCAGCCAAAAATTGACGGGAAATAATTCACCCCTCCACTTT. V gene TRBV4-1 combines with J gene TRBJ1-6, with D hard to call. This CDR3 comprises 16 residues. V was clipped by 2 bases and J by 5 bases, with 13 bases between them. Germline V gene data show CDR1 as MGHRA and CDR2 as YSYEKL.

The chain recombines TRBV6-5 with TRBJ1-2; 8 bases are shared with TRBD1. The V gene end was trimmed by 2 bases and the J gene end by 6 bases; junction bases not matched to a gene: 5. In germline, CDR1 is MNHEY, CDR2 SVGAGI. The CDR3 sequence is 14 residues long. For the CDR3, the DNA is TGTGCCAGCAGTTACCGGACAGGGAAGGATGGCTACACCTTC. It is translated as CASSYRTGKDGYTF.

The chain recombines TRBV5-1 with TRBJ2-2, with D unresolved. Germline V gene lookup returns CDR1 SGHRS and CDR2 YFSETQ. Trimming took off 2 bases at V and 0 bases at J, with 5 bases between the two ends. The CDR3 contains 14 residues. CDR3 amino acids: CASSLTSNTGELFF. The CDR3 DNA is TGCGCCAGCAGCTTAACATCGAACACCGGGGAGCTGTTTTTT.

The chain uses TRBV18 and TRBJ2-7; 9 bases fit TRBD1. CDR3 size: 15 residues. Germline CDR1 is KGHSH and CDR2 is LQKENI. The V and J ends lost 1 base and 1 base, in that order; junction bases with no gene match: 2. CDR3 coding DNA: TGTGCCAGCTCACCACTTGGACAGGGGTCCTACGAGCAGTACGTC. Translating it yields CASSPLGQGSYEQYV.

The V gene is TRBV10-3, the J gene TRBJ2-7; 10 positions agree with TRBD1. V lost 11 bases to trimming and J lost 3 bases; unmatched junction nucleotides: 4. This CDR3 region has 12 residues. The germline CDR1 and CDR2 sequences are ENHRY and SYGVKD. In DNA, the CDR3 is TGTGCCTCGAGGACAGGGGGCTACGAGCAGTACTTC. It encodes CASRTGGYEQYF.

This clone was observed a single time. The rearrangement uses TRBV4-2 and TRBJ2-1; D unresolved. CDR3 length: 14 amino acids. Germline V gives CDR1 LGHNA, CDR2 YNFKEQ. The ends were cut back, 0 bases at V and 4 bases at J, with 7 bases in the middle. CDR3 bases: TGTGCCAGCAGCCAAGATCAGGTTTACAATGAGCAGTTCTTC. Residues: CASSQDQVYNEQFF.

This chain joins TRBV6-4 and TRBJ2-7, with 12 bases lining up with TRBD1. The CDR3 has 16 amino acids. The ends lost 5 bases at V and 3 bases at J; junction bases unmatched: 8. Per the germline V gene, CDR1 is MRHNA and CDR2 is SNTAGT. CDR3 amino acids: CASSPGTGGLFYEQYV. In DNA, the CDR3 is TGTGCCAGCAGTCCCGGGACAGGGGGCCTCTTCTACGAGCAGTACGTC.

The chain has TRBV27 and TRBJ2-6, with no clear D. The CDR3 extends over 15 amino acids. The V and J ends lost 7 bases and 1 base respectively, with 11 bases between them. The germline gives CDR1 MNHEY, CDR2 SMNVEV (reference sequence). The CDR3 protein is CASTTLSSGANVLTF. In DNA form, the CDR3 reads TGTGCCAGCACTACCCTGTCATCTGGGGCCAACGTCCTGACTTTC.

The CDR3 sequence: CASSSGTLNTGELFF. Written as DNA, the CDR3 is TGTGCCAGCAGCTCCGGGACACTAAACACCGGGGAGCTGTTTTTT. The chain uses TRBV9 and TRBJ2-2; the D gene is possibly TRBD1 (6 bases). This CDR3 contains 15 residues. Germline CDR1 reads SGDLS; CDR2 reads YYNGEE. Deletions cut 4 bases from V and 2 bases from J, with 12 bases between.

The chain links TRBV28 to TRBJ1-5, with TRBD1 matching 7 bases. The CDR3 spans 11 residues. Germline lookup yields CDR1 MDHEN and CDR2 SYDVKM. V trimming: 7 bases; J trimming: 8 bases; junction bases outside the gene matches: 2. CDR3 nucleotides: TGTGCCAGCACAGGGGGAGAGCCCCAGCATTTT. Translating it yields CASTGGEPQHF.

This chain uses TRBV5-6 with TRBJ2-4, with a possible D match to TRBD1 (5 bases). V dropped 0 bases and J dropped 7 bases, with 11 bases sitting between them. The CDR3 runs 14 residues. The germline V gene encodes CDR1 SGHDT and CDR2 YYEEEE. CDR3 in DNA: TGTGCCAGCAGCTTGGACTACCAGGGTAACATTCAGTACTTC. Protein: CASSLDYQGNIQYF.

This chain connects TRBV7-9 to TRBJ1-1, with D unclear. In germline, CDR1 is SEHNR, CDR2 FQNEAQ (reference sequence). The CDR3 contains 13 residues. V dropped 3 bases and J dropped 3 bases, with 8 bases sitting between them. CDR3 DNA sequence: TGTGCCAGCAGCTTCTTTATCGACACTGAAGCTTTCTTT. Translated, it gives CASSFFIDTEAFF.

The J gene is TRBJ1-1, the V gene TRBV6-5; no reliable D call. Germline loops: CDR1 MNHEY, CDR2 SVGAGI. The CDR3 contains 13 residues. Trimming shortened V by 8 bases and J by 5 bases, and 15 bases separated the two germline ends. DNA of the CDR3: TGTGCCAGCGTCCGGGGTGAGGGAACTGAAGCTTTCTTT. Translating gives CASVRGEGTEAFF.

The V call is TRBV2, the J call TRBJ2-1; D remains ambiguous. V was clipped by 3 bases and J by 0 bases, with 9 bases between them. The CDR3 length is 15 residues. Germline V gene sequence: CDR1 SNHLY, CDR2 FYNNEI. The DNA for the CDR3 is TGTGCCAGCAGTGACTTATTAGTCTCCTACAATGAGCAGTTCTTC. It encodes CASSDLLVSYNEQFF.

The chain recombines TRBV5-1 with TRBJ1-2, with 9 bases that match TRBD1. Germline V gene sequence: CDR1 SGHRS, CDR2 YFSETQ. V lost 3 bases, J lost 7 bases, and 10 bases stayed unmatched. The CDR3 loop spans 15 amino acids. This CDR3 reads CASSSLPTGGGGYTF. DNA of the CDR3: TGCGCCAGCAGCTCGCTCCCGACAGGGGGAGGTGGCTACACCTTC.

This rearrangement joins TRBV12-3 or TRBV12-4 to TRBJ1-2, with D uncertain. V lost 1 base and J lost 8, with 5 bases in between. The CDR3 has 11 amino acids. The CDR3 loop is CASSLGEGYTF. CDR3 nucleotides: TGTGCCAGCAGTTTAGGGGAGGGCTACACCTTC.

The chain combines TRBV30 with TRBJ2-2; D possibly corresponds to TRBD2 (5 bases). CDR1 is GTSNPN and CDR2 is SVGIG in the germline V gene (reference sequence). V shed 2 bases and J shed 1 base, with 8 bases lying between them. CDR3 length: 14 residues. This chain's CDR3 is CAWSWTLNTGELFF. CDR3 DNA: TGTGCCTGGAGTTGGACTTTGAACACCGGGGAGCTGTTTTTT. The full variable domain, with the rest looked up from reference TRBV30 and TRBJ2-2, is SQTIHQWPATLVQPVGSPLSLECTVEGTSNPNLYWYRQAAGRGLQLLFYSVGIGQISSEVPQNLSASRPQDRQFILSSKKLLLSDSGFYLCAWSWTLNTGELFFGEGSRLTVL.

This chain joins TRBV6-5 and TRBJ2-7; D unclear. The V end lost 0 bases, the J end lost 13 bases, and 16 bases lay between the germline ends. This CDR3 contains 13 residues. Germline values: CDR1 MNHEY, CDR2 SVGAGI. CDR3 sequence (DNA): TGTGCCAGCAGTTACTCGACATTGACACCGACCTACTTC. Translating it yields CASSYSTLTPTYF.

The chain recombines TRBV12-3 or TRBV12-4 with TRBJ1-3, with D unclear. This CDR3 is 13 amino acids long. With 4 bases removed from V and 4 bases from J, the gap between germline ends came to 8 bases. The CDR3 loop is CASSSGGGNTIYF. CDR3 sequence (DNA): TGTGCCAGCAGTTCGGGCGGGGGAAACACCATATATTTT.

A few counts support this clone. The gene calls are TRBV7-2 and TRBJ1-6; 7 bases are shared with TRBD1. The CDR3 is 15 amino acids. With V trimmed by 5 bases and J by 8 bases, 9 bases remained unmatched. The germline CDR1 and CDR2 sequences are SGHTA and FQGNSA. The CDR3 is CASSLMTGSDSPLHF. The CDR3 DNA reads as TGTGCCAGCAGCCTTATGACAGGGAGTGATTCACCCCTCCACTTT.

CDR3 in DNA: TGTGCCAGCAGCAGAGGACAGGCGAACACTGAAGCTTTCTTT. Its translation is CASSRGQANTEAFF. The chain links TRBV3-1 (or the pseudogene TRBV3-2) to TRBJ1-1; 7 nucleotides align to TRBD1. The CDR3 has 14 residues. Unmatched junction bases numbered 4, after V lost 5 bases and J lost 1 base. From germline, CDR1 is LGHDT and CDR2 YNNKEL (reference sequence).

Only a few counts were recorded for this clone. The V gene is TRBV2, the J gene TRBJ2-3; D perhaps matches TRBD2 (6 bases). This CDR3 contains 14 residues. V lost 4 bases, J lost 2 bases, and 10 bases lay in between. Germline loops: CDR1 SNHLY, CDR2 FYNNEI. The CDR3 DNA reads as TGTGCCAGCAGTGTTTCACTAGCCACAGATACGCAGTATTTT. This codes for CASSVSLATDTQYF.

The chain employs TRBV5-1 and TRBJ1-6; 7 nucleotides agree with TRBD1. J was trimmed by 10 bases and V by 3 bases; bases with no gene match: 10. The CDR3 is 15 residues long. Germline assignment: CDR1 SGHRS and CDR2 YFSETQ. CDR3 residues: CASSSNRGSFSPLHF. Here the CDR3 DNA reads TGCGCCAGCAGCTCTAACAGGGGAAGTTTCTCACCCCTCCACTTT.

On this clone itself: The junction shows a germline mismatch at one end, possibly a read error. The chain uses TRBV4-2 and TRBJ1-5; D call uncertain. The V gene's germline CDR1 is LGHNA and CDR2 YNFKEQ. There are 16 residues in the CDR3. Here the CDR3 reads CASSEERGNSNQPQHF. The CDR3 nucleotides are TGTGCCAGCAGCGAAGAACGGGGTAATAGCAATCAGCCCCAGCATTTT.

This chain connects TRBV6-5 to TRBJ1-2; perhaps TRBD1 as D (5 bases). The germline gives CDR1 MNHEY, CDR2 SVGAGI. This CDR3 contains 14 residues. V was shortened by 6 bases and J by 5 bases, with 16 bases between the two germline ends. The CDR3 bases are TGTGCCAGCAGGGGTACAGGTTTGGGTTATGGCTACACCTTC. This encodes CASRGTGLGYGYTF.